This TCR beta chain came from a study of shared clonotypes between healthy human individuals. The CDR3 length is 16 residues. Germline CDR1 SEHNR, CDR2 FQNEAQ (reference sequence). V gave up 10 bases and J gave up 9 bases, with 28 bases separating them. The authors loaded 200 ng DNA, 25,000 to 30,000 T cell genomes, into sorted-subset replicate PCRs. Only in-frame clones appear in the TCRdb table, and some are missing; sequencing was by immunoSEQ multiplex PCR. The sample consists of around 320,000 clones, more than 75% of them appearing once. The V gene is TRBV7-9, the J gene TRBJ1-3; no reliable D call. The origin of this receptor is a man aged 18 to 29 in good health. The sample consisted of memory CD8+ T cells sorted from blood. Specified subset: CD45RO+ cells pooled with CCR7-negative TemRA cells. Here the CDR3 reads CAITIGIGLSDVTIYF. DNA of the CDR3: TGTGCCATCACAATCGGGATTGGGTTATCTGATGTCACCATATATTTT.